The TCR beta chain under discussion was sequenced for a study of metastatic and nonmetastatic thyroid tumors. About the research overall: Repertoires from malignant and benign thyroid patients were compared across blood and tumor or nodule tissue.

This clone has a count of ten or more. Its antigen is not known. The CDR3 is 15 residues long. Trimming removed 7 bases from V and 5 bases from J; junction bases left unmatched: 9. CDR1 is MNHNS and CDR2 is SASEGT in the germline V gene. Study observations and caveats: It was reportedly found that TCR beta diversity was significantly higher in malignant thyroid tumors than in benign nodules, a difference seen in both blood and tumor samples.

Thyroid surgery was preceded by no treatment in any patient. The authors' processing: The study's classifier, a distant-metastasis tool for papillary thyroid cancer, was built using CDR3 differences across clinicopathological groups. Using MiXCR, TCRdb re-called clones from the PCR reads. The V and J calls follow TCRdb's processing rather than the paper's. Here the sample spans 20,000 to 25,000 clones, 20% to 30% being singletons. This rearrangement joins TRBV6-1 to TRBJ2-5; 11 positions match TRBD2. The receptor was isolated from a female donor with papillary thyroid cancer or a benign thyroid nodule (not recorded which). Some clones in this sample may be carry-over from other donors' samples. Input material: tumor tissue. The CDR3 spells CASTDATSGVETQYF. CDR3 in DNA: TGTGCCAGCACTGATGCGACTAGCGGGGTGGAGACCCAGTACTTC.